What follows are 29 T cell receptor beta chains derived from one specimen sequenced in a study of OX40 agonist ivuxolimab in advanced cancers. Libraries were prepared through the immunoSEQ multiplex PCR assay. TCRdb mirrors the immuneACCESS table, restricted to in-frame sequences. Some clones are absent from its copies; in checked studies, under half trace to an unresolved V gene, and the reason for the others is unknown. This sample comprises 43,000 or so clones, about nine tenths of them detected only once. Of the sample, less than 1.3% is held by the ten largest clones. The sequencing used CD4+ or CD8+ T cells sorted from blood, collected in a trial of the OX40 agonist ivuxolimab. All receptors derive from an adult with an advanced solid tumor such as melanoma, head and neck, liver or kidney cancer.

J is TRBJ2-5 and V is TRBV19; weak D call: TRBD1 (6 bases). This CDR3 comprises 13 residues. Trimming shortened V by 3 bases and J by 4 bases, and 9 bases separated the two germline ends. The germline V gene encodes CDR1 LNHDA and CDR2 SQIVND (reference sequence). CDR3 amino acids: CASSIYRAETQYF. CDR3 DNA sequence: TGTGCCAGTAGTATTTACAGGGCAGAGACCCAGTACTTC.

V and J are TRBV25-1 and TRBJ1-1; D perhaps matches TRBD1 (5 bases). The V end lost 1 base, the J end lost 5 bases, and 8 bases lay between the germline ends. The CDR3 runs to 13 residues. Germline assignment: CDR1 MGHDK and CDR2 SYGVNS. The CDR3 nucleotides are TGTGCCAGCAGTGAATTGGGGGGTACTGAAGCTTTCTTT. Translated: CASSELGGTEAFF. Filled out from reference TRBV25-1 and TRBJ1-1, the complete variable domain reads EADIYQTPRYLVIGTGKKITLECSQTMGHDKMYWYQQDPGMELHLIHYSYGVNSTEKGDLSSESTVSRIRTEHFPLTLESARPSHTSQYLCASSELGGTEAFFGQGTRLTVV.

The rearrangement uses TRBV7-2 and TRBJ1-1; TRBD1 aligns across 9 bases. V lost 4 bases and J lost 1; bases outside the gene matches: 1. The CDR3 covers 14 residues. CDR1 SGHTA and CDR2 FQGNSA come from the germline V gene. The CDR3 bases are TGTGCCAGCAGCTGGGGACAGGGGAACACTGAAGCTTTCTTT. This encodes CASSWGQGNTEAFF.

The DNA for the CDR3 is TGTGCCAGCAGTTACTTGGGGGTTGGGGAGACCCAGTACTTC. It yields the protein CASSYLGVGETQYF. The chain has TRBV6-5 and TRBJ2-5; D possibly matches TRBD1 or TRBD2 (5 bases each). Per the germline V gene, CDR1 is MNHEY and CDR2 is SVGAGI. V was trimmed by 1 base and J by 5 bases, leaving 11 bases between them. This CDR3 spans 14 amino acids.

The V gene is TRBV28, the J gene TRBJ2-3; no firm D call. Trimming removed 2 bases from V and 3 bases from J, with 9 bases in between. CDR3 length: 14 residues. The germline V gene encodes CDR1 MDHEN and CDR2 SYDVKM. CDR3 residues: CASSLITSTDTQYF. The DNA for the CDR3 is TGTGCCAGCAGTTTAATCACTTCAACAGATACGCAGTATTTT. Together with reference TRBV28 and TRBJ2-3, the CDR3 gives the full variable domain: DVKVTQSSRYLVKRTGEKVFLECVQDMDHENMFWYRQDPGLGLRLIYFSYDVKMKEKGDIPEGYSVSREKKERFSLILESASTNQTSMYLCASSLITSTDTQYFGPGTRLTVL.

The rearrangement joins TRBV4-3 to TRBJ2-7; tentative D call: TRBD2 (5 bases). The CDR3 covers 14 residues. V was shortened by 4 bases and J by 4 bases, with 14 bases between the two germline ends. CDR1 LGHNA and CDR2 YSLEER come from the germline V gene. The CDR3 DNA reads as TGCGCCAGCAGCCCTAGCCTGGGTTTGTACGAGCAGTACTTC. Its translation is CASSPSLGLYEQYF.

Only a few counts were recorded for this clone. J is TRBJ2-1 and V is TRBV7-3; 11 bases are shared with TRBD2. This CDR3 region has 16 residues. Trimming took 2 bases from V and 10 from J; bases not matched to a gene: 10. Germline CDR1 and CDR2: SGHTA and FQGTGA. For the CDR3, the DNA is TGTGCCAGCAGCTTAGGTGCGGCTAGCGGGAGGCAGGAGCAGTTCTTC. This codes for CASSLGAASGRQEQFF.

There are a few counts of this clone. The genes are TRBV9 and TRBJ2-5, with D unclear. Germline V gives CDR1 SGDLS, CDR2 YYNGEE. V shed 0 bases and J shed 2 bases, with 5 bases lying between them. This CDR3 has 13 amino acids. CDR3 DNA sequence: TGTGCCAGCAGCGTAGACATACAAGAGACCCAGTACTTC. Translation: CASSVDIQETQYF.

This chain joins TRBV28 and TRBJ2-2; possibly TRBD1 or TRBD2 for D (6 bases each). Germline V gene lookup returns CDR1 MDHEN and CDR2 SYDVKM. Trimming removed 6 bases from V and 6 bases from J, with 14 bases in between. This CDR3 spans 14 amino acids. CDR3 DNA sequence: TGTGCCAGCAGCCTAGGGGGACTTTCCGGGGAGCTGTTTTTT. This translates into CASSLGGLSGELFF.

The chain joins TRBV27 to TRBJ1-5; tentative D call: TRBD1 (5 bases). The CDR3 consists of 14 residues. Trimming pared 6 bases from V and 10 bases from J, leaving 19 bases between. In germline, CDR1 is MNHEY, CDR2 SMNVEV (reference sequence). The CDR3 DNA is TGTGCCAGCAGCCCACAGGTTCGTGGTGAACCCCAGCATTTT. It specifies CASSPQVRGEPQHF.

The CDR3 here is CASSQWSAYNEQFF. DNA for the CDR3: TGTGCCAGCAGCCAATGGTCCGCTTACAATGAGCAGTTCTTC. The chain employs TRBV14 and TRBJ2-1; D is undetermined. Germline CDR1 and CDR2: SGHDN and FVKESK. The CDR3 is made up of 14 amino acids. Trimming pared 2 bases from V and 4 bases from J, leaving 9 bases between.

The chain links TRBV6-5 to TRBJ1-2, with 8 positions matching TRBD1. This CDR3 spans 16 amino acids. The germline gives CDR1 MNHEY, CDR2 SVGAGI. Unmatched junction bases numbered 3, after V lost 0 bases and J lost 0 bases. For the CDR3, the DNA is TGTGCCAGCAGTTACTCGACAGGGGTAGCTAACTATGGCTACACCTTC. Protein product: CASSYSTGVANYGYTF.

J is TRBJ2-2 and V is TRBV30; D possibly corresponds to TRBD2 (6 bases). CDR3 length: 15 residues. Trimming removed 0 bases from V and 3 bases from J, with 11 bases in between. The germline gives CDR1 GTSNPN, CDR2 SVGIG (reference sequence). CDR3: CAWSVRREYTGELFF. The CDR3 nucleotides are TGTGCCTGGAGTGTACGACGGGAGTACACCGGGGAGCTGTTTTTT.

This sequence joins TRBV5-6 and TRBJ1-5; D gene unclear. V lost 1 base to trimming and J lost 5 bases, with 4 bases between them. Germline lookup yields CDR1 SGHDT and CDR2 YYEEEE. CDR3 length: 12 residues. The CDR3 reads CASSLLDQPQHF. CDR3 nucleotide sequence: TGTGCCAGCAGCTTGCTGGATCAGCCCCAGCATTTT.

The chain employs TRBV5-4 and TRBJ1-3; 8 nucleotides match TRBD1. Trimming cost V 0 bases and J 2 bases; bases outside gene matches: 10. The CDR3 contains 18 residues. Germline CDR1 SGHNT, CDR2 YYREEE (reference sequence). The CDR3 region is CASSLGPGGSPAGNTIYF. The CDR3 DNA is TGTGCCAGCAGCTTGGGGCCAGGGGGCTCCCCCGCTGGAAACACCATATATTTT.

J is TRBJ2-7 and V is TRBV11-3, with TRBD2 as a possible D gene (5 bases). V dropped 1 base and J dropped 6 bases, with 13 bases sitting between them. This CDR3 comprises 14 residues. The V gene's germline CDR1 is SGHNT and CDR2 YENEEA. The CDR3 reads CASSLAHGEGEQYF. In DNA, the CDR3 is TGTGCCAGCAGCTTAGCACACGGTGAGGGCGAGCAGTACTTC.

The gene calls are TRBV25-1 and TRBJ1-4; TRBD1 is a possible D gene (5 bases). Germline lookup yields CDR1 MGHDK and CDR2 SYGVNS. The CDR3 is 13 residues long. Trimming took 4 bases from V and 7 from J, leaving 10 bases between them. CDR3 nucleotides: TGTGCCAGCAGTGCGATGGGGACTGAAAAACTGTTTTTT. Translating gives CASSAMGTEKLFF.

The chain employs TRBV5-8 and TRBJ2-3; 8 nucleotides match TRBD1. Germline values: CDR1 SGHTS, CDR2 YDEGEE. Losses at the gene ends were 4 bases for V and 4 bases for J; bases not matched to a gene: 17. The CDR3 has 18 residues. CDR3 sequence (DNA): TGTGCCAGCAGCCCTAGGGAAACAGGGGGTCGTTACTCAGATACGCAGTATTTT. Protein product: CASSPRETGGRYSDTQYF. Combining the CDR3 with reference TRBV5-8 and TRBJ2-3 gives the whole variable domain EAGVTQSPTHLIKTRGQQATLRCSPISGHTSVYWYQQALGLGLQFLLWYDEGEERNRGNFPPRFSGRQFPNYSSELNVNALELEDSALYLCASSPRETGGRYSDTQYFGPGTRLTVL.

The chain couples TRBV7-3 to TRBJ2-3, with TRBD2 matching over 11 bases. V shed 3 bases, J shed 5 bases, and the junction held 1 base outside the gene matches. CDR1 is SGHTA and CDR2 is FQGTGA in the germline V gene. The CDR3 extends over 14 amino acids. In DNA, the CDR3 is TGTGCCAGCAGCTTTAGCGGGAGGGAAGATACGCAGTATTTT. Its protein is CASSFSGREDTQYF.

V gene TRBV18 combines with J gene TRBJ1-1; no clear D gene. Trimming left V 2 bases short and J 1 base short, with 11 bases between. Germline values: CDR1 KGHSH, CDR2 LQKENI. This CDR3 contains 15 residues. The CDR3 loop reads CASSPELRENTEAFF. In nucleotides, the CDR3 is TGTGCCAGCTCACCAGAGCTTAGGGAGAACACTGAAGCTTTCTTT.

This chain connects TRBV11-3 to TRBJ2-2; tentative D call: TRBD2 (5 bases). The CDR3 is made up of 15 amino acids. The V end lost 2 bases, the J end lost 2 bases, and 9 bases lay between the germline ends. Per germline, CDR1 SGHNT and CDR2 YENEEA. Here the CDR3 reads CASSLSGLNTGELFF. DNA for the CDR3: TGTGCCAGCAGCTTAAGCGGTCTCAACACCGGGGAGCTGTTTTTT.

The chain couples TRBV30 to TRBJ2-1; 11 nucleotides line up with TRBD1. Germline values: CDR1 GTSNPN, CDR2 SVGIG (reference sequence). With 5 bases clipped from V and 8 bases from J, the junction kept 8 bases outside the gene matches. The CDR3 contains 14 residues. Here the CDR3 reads CAWGGDRGYYEQFF. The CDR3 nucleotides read TGTGCCTGGGGAGGGGACAGGGGGTACTATGAGCAGTTCTTC.

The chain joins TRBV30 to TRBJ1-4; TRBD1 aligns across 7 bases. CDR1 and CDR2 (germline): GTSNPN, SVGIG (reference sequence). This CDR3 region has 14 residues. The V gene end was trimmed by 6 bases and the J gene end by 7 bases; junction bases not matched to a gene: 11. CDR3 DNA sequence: TGTGCCTGCCGCGACAGGGCCAGGAGTGAAAAACTGTTTTTT. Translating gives CACRDRARSEKLFF.

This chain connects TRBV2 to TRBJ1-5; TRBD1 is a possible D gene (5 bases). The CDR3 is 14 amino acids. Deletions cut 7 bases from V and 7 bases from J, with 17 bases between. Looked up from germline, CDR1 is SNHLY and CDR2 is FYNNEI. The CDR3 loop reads CASTPVTVGQPQHF. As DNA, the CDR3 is TGTGCCAGCACCCCCGTGACAGTAGGGCAGCCCCAGCATTTT.

CDR3 nucleotides: TGTGCCAGCAGAGACAACTATGGCTACACCTTC. This translates into CASRDNYGYTF. The V gene is TRBV28, the J gene TRBJ1-2; D gene unclear. CDR1 is MDHEN, CDR2 SYDVKM, per germline. V was trimmed by 6 bases and J by 2 bases, leaving 4 bases between them. The CDR3 loop spans 11 amino acids.

CDR3 nucleotide sequence: TGCGCCAGCAGCCTCACTGGACAGGGAGGGGGGGAGACCCAGTACTTC. Protein sequence: CASSLTGQGGGETQYF. The V call is TRBV5-1, the J call TRBJ2-5; perhaps TRBD1 as D (8 bases). CDR3 length: 16 amino acids. Per germline, CDR1 SGHRS and CDR2 YFSETQ. Trimming stripped 4 bases from V and 5 bases from J, with 21 bases between.

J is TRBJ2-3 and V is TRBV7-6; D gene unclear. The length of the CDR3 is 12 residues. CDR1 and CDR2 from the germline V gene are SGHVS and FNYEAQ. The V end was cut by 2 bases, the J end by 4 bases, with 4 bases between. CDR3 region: CASSLLSDTQYF. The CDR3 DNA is TGTGCCAGCAGCTTATTATCAGATACGCAGTATTTT.

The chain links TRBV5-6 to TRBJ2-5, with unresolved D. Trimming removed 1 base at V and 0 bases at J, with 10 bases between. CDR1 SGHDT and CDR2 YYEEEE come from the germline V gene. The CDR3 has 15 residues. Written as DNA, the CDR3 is TGTGCCAGCAGCTTGCCCACTTGGTACCAAGAGACCCAGTACTTC. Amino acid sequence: CASSLPTWYQETQYF.

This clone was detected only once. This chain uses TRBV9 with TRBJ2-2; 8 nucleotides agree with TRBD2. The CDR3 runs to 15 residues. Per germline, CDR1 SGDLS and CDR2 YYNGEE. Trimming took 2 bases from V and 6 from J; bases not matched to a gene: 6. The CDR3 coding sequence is TGTGCCAGCAGCGTGATAGCGGGAACGGCCGGGGAGCTGTTTTTT. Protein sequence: CASSVIAGTAGELFF.